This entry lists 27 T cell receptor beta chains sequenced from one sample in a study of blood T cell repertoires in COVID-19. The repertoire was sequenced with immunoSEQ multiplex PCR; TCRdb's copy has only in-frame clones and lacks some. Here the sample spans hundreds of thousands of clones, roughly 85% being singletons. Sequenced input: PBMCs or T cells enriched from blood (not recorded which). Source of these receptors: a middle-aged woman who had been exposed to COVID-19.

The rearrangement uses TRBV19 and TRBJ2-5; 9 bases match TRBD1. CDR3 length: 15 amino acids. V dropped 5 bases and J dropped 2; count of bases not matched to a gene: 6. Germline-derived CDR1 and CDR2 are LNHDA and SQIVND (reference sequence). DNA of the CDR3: TGTGCCAGTAGTCTGCAGACAGGGGGTCAAGAGACCCAGTACTTC. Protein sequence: CASSLQTGGQETQYF. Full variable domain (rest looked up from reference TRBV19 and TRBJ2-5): DGGITQSPKYLFRKEGQNVTLSCEQNLNHDAMYWYRQDPGQGLRLIYYSQIVNDFQKGDIAEGYSVSREKKESFPLTVTSAQKNPTAFYLCASSLQTGGQETQYFGPGTRLLVL.

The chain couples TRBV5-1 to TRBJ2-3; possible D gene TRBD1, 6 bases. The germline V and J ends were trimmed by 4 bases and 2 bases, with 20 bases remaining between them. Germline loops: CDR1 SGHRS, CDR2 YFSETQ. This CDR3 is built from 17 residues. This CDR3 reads CASSPNQGSPDTDTQYF. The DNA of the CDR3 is TGCGCCAGCAGCCCGAACCAGGGGAGCCCGGACACAGATACGCAGTATTTT.

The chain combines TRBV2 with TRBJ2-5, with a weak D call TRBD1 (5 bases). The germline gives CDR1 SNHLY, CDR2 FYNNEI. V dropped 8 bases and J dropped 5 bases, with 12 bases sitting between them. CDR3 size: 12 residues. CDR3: CASDSGSETQYF. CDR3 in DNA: TGTGCCAGCGACTCAGGGTCGGAGACCCAGTACTTC.

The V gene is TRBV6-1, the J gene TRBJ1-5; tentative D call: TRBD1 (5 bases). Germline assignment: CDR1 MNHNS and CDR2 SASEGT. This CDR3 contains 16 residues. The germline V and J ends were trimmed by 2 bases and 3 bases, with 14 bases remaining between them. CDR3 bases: TGTGCCAGCAGTGAACGGAGGGGACTTGTCAATCAGCCCCAGCATTTT. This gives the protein CASSERRGLVNQPQHF.

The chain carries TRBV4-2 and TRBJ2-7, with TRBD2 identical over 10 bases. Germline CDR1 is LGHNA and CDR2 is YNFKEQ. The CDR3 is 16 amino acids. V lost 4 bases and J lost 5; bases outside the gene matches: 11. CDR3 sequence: CASSLPNSGGPDEQYF. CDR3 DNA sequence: TGTGCCAGCAGCCTTCCGAATAGCGGGGGGCCGGACGAGCAGTACTTC.

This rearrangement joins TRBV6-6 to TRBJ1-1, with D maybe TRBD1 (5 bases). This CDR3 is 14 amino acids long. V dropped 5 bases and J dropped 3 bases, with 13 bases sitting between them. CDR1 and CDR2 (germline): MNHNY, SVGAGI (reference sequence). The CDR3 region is CASSLGGGDTEAFF. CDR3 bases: TGTGCCAGCAGTCTCGGGGGGGGTGACACTGAAGCTTTCTTT.

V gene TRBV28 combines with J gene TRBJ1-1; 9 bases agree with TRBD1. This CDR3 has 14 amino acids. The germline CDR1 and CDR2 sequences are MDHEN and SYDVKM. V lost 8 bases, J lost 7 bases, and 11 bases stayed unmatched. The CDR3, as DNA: TGTGCCAGCCGGGGGACAGGGCGACTCGTTGAAGCTTTCTTT. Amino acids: CASRGTGRLVEAFF. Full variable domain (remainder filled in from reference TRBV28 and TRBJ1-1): DVKVTQSSRYLVKRTGEKVFLECVQDMDHENMFWYRQDPGLGLRLIYFSYDVKMKEKGDIPEGYSVSREKKERFSLILESASTNQTSMYLCASRGTGRLVEAFFGQGTRLTVV.

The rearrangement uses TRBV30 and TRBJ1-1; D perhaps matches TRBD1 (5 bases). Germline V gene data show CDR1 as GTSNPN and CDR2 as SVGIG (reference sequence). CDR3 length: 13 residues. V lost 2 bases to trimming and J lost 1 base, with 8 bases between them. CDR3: CAWSWGENTEAFF. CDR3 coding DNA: TGTGCCTGGAGTTGGGGGGAGAACACTGAAGCTTTCTTT.

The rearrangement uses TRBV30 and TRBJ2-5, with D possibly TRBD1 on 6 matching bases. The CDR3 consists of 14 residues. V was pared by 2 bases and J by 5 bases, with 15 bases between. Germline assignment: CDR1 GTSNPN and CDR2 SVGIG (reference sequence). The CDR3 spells CAWSPDRLTETQYF. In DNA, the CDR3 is TGTGCCTGGAGTCCTGACAGGCTGACGGAGACCCAGTACTTC.

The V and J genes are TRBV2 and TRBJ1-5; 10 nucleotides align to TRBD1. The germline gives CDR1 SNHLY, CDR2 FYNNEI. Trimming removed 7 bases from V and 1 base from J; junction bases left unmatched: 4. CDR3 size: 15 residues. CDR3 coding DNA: TGTGCCAGCACCGGGGACAGGGGAAGCAATCAGCCCCAGCATTTT. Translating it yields CASTGDRGSNQPQHF.

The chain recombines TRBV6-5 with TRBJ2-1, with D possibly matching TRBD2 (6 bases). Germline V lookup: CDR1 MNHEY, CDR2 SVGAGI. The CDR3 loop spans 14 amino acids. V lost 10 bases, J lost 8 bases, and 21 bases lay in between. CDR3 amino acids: CATGGTAAPHEQFF. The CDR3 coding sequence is TGTGCCACCGGAGGGACGGCCGCTCCCCATGAGCAGTTCTTC.

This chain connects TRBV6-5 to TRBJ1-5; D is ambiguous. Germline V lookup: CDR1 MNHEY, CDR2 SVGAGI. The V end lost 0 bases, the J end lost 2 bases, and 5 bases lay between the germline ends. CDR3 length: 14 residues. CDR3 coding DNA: TGTGCCAGCAGTTACTCGGAGGGCAATCAGCCCCAGCATTTT. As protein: CASSYSEGNQPQHF.

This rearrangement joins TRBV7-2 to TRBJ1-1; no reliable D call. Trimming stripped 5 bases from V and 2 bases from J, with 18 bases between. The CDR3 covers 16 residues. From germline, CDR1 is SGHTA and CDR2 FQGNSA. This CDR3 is CASSHLDLSVNTEAFF. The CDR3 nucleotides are TGTGCCAGCAGCCACTTAGATCTGAGTGTAAACACTGAAGCTTTCTTT. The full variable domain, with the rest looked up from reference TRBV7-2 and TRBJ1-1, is GAGVSQSPSNKVTEKGKDVELRCDPISGHTALYWYRQSLGQGLEFLIYFQGNSAPDKSGLPSDRFSAERTGGSVSTLTIQRTQQEDSAVYLCASSHLDLSVNTEAFFGQGTRLTVV.

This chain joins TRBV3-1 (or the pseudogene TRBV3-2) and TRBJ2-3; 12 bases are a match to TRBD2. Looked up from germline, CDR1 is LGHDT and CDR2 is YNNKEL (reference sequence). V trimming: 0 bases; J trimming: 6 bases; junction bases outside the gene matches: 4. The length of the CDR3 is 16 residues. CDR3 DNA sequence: TGTGCCAGCAGCCAAGATCCTAGCGGGGGGGCGGATACGCAGTATTTT. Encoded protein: CASSQDPSGGADTQYF.

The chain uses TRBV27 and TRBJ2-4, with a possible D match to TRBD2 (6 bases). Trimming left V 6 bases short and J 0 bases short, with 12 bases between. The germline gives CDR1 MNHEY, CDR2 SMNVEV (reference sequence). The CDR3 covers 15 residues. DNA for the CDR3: TGTGCCAGCAGGTCGGAGGGCCTAGCCAAAAACATTCAGTACTTC. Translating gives CASRSEGLAKNIQYF.

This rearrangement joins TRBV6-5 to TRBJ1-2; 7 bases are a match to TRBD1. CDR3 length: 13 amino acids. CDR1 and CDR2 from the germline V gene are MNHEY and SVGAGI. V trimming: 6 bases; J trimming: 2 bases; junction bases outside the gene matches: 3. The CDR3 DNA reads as TGTGCCAGCAGAAAGGACAGGAACTATGGCTACACCTTC. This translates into CASRKDRNYGYTF.

This CDR3 is CASSLIRGASYNEQFF. In DNA, the CDR3 is TGTGCCAGCAGCTTAATTCGGGGGGCCTCCTACAATGAGCAGTTCTTC. The J gene is TRBJ2-1, the V gene TRBV7-9; the D gene is possibly TRBD2 (7 bases). Germline-derived CDR1 and CDR2 are SEHNR and FQNEAQ (reference sequence). V lost 2 bases, J lost 0 bases, and 11 bases lay in between. This CDR3 is 16 amino acids long.

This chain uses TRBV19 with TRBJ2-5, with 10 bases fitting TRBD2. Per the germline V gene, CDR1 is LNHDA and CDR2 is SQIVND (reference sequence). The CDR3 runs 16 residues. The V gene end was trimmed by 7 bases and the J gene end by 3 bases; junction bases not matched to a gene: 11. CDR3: CASTPWASGGEETQYF. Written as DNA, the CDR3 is TGTGCCAGTACCCCATGGGCTAGCGGGGGAGAAGAGACCCAGTACTTC.

CDR3 DNA: TGTGCCAGCAGCTCGGTCCACGGGACAGGTATAGACTATGGCTACACCTTC. Its translation is CASSSVHGTGIDYGYTF. The rearrangement uses TRBV7-9 and TRBJ1-2; 8 bases match TRBD1. The CDR3 loop spans 17 amino acids. J was trimmed by 3 bases and V by 4 bases; bases with no gene match: 13. The germline V gene encodes CDR1 SEHNR and CDR2 FQNEAQ (reference sequence).

Written as DNA, the CDR3 is TGCGCCAGCAGCCCTCAAATGGGGGACAGGGGGGTTTCGGCAGGGGCCAACGTCCTGACTTTC. Amino acids: CASSPQMGDRGVSAGANVLTF. V usage is TRBV4-1 and J usage is TRBJ2-6; the match to TRBD1 covers 11 bases. The CDR3 loop spans 21 amino acids. Germline V gives CDR1 MGHRA, CDR2 YSYEKL. Losses at the gene ends were 4 bases for V and 4 bases for J; bases not matched to a gene: 18.

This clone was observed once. CDR3 amino acids: CASSQDSGSGIQETQYF. CDR3 sequence (DNA): TGTGCCAGCAGCCAAGATTCCGGTAGCGGGATCCAAGAGACCCAGTACTTC. The chain uses TRBV3-1 (or the pseudogene TRBV3-2) and TRBJ2-5; 8 positions agree with TRBD2. Germline V lookup: CDR1 LGHDT, CDR2 YNNKEL (reference sequence). This CDR3 has 17 amino acids. Losses at the gene ends were 0 bases for V and 1 base for J; bases not matched to a gene: 7.

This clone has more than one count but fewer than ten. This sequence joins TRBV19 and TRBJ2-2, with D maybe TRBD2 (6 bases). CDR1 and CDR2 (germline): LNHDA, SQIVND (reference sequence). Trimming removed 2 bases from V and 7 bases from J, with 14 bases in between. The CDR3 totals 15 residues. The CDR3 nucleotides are TGTGCCAGTAGTATAAGGAGTAGGGGAGGCGGGGAGCTGTTTTTT. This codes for CASSIRSRGGGELFF.

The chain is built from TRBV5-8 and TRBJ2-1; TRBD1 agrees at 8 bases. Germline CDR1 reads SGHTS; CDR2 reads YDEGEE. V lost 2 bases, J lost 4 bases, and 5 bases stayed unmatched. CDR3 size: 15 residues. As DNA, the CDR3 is TGTGCCAGCAGCTTCCGGGACAGGTATTACAATGAGCAGTTCTTC. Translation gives CASSFRDRYYNEQFF.

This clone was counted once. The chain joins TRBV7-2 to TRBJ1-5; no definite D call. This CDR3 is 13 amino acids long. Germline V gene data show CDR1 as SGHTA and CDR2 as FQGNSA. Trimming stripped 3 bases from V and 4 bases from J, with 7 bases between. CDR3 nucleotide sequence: TGTGCCAGCAGCTTTTCGGGGAATCAGCCCCAGCATTTT. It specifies CASSFSGNQPQHF.

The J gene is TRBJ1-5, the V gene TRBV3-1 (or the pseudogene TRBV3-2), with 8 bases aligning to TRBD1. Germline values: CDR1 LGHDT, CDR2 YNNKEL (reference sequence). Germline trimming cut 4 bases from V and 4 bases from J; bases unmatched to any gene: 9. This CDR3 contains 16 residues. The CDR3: CASSPATGGRNQPQHF. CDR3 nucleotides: TGTGCCAGCAGCCCCGCAACAGGGGGAAGAAATCAGCCCCAGCATTTT.

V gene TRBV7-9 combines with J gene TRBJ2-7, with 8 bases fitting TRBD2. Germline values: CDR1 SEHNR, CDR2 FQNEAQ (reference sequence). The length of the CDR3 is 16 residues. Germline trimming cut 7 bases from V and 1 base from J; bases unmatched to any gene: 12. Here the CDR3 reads CASTSRATSGSYEQYF. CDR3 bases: TGTGCCAGCACTTCCCGGGCTACTAGCGGATCCTACGAGCAGTACTTC.

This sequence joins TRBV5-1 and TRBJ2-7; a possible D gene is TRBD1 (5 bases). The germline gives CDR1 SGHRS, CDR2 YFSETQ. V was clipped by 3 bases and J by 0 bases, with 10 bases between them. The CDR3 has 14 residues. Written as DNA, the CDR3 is TGCGCCAGCAGCTCGACAGTGAACTCCTACGAGCAGTACTTC. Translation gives CASSSTVNSYEQYF.